This T cell receptor beta chain comes out of a study of T cell changes during pregnancy in multiple sclerosis. The data were produced by immunoSEQ multiplex PCR, yet TCRdb's version contains in-frame clones alone and is incomplete. The sample contains about 100,000 clones, roughly 90% of which appear only once. The CDR3 is 13 amino acids. V was clipped by 4 bases and J by 10 bases; unmatched bases: 5. Germline assignment: CDR1 SGHTA and CDR2 FQGNSA. This receptor was taken from a female donor with multiple sclerosis, enrolled in a pregnancy study. V usage is TRBV7-2 and J usage is TRBJ1-5; 9 bases align to TRBD1. This material consisted of peripheral blood, taken after pregnancy. The CDR3 nucleotides are TGTGCCAGCAGCTCGCGACAGGGGGGACCCCAGCATTTT. Protein: CASSSRQGGPQHF.